This is a list of T cell receptor beta chains from one sample in a study of blood T cell repertoires in COVID-19. Profiling relied on immunoSEQ multiplex PCR, and the TCRdb table lists in-frame clones only, not all of them. The sample includes tens of thousands of clones, 90% seen only once; the top ten take approximately 1.3%. Material: peripheral blood. The receptors were sampled from a man in his fifties or sixties with acute or convalescent COVID-19. CDR3s include the opening cysteine and the closing phenylalanine or tryptophan. A D gene is named only where the DNA matches it firmly. Clone size appears in some rows only: once, few, many, or a class for an expanded clone.

d_gene: .
abundance: .
j_gene: TRBJ1-4
v_gene: TRBV6-5
CDR3nt: TGTGCCAGCAGTTACTCGAGACCCCCGGGTAATGAAAAACTGTTTTTT
CDR3aa: CASSYSRPPGNEKLFF

d_gene: TRBD1
abundance: .
j_gene: TRBJ1-2
v_gene: TRBV6-1
CDR3nt: TGTGCCAGCAGTCAGGGACAGTACTATGGCTACACCTTC
CDR3aa: CASSQGQYYGYTF

d_gene: .
abundance: .
j_gene: TRBJ2-7
v_gene: TRBV4-3
CDR3nt: TGCGCCAGCAGCCAAGATTGGGGGGAGGTCTACGAGCAGTACTTC
CDR3aa: CASSQDWGEVYEQYF

d_gene: TRBD2
abundance: .
j_gene: TRBJ2-3
v_gene: TRBV4-2
CDR3nt: TGTGCCAGCAGCCAAGAGCGGGGAGGGTCGGATACGCAGTATTTT
CDR3aa: CASSQERGGSDTQYF

d_gene: TRBD1
abundance: once
j_gene: TRBJ2-2
v_gene: TRBV5-3
CDR3nt: TGTGCCAGAAGCAAGAGGGCAGGGGGCTCCGGGGAGCTGTTTTTT
CDR3aa: CARSKRAGGSGELFF

d_gene: .
abundance: .
j_gene: TRBJ1-4
v_gene: TRBV28
CDR3nt: TGTGCCAGCACTCGTTGGGAGGGGCTGGGTAATGAAAAACTGTTTTTT
CDR3aa: CASTRWEGLGNEKLFF

d_gene: .
abundance: once
j_gene: TRBJ2-3
v_gene: TRBV4-3
CDR3nt: TGCGCCAGCAGCCTCGGCGGCAGCCGTGGAGATACGCAGTATTTT
CDR3aa: CASSLGGSRGDTQYF

d_gene: .
abundance: .
j_gene: TRBJ2-1
v_gene: TRBV6-5
CDR3nt: TGTGCCAGCAGTCCCCCAGGGATCGATGAGCAGTTCTTC
CDR3aa: CASSPPGIDEQFF

d_gene: .
abundance: .
j_gene: TRBJ2-6
v_gene: TRBV6-6
CDR3nt: TGTGCCAGCATACCCCAGGGATCCTCTGGGGCCAACGTCCTGACTTTC
CDR3aa: CASIPQGSSGANVLTF

d_gene: .
abundance: .
j_gene: TRBJ2-5
v_gene: TRBV19
CDR3nt: TGTGCCAGTAGTATGCCCCCTCGGGAGACCCAGTACTTC
CDR3aa: CASSMPPRETQYF

d_gene: .
abundance: .
j_gene: TRBJ1-4
v_gene: TRBV5-5
CDR3nt: TGTGCCAGCAGCTCTACAGGGACGGATGAAAAACTGTTTTTT
CDR3aa: CASSSTGTDEKLFF

d_gene: TRBD2
abundance: .
j_gene: TRBJ2-3
v_gene: TRBV7-3
CDR3nt: TGTGCCAGCAGCTTAAGAGGCGGGAGCGGGACAGATACGCAGTATTTT
CDR3aa: CASSLRGGSGTDTQYF

d_gene: TRBD1
abundance: .
j_gene: TRBJ2-5
v_gene: TRBV9
CDR3nt: TGTGCCAGCAGCGTGCGGGACAGGGAGACCCAGTACTTC
CDR3aa: CASSVRDRETQYF

d_gene: .
abundance: once
j_gene: TRBJ2-3
v_gene: TRBV6-6
CDR3nt: TGTGCCAGCAGTACCCGGACTCCAGAGGTTAAAGATACGCAGTATTTT
CDR3aa: CASSTRTPEVKDTQYF

d_gene: TRBD2
abundance: .
j_gene: TRBJ2-1
v_gene: TRBV28
CDR3nt: TGTGCCGTGACTAGCGGGAGAATAAATGAGCAGTTCTTC
CDR3aa: CAVTSGRINEQFF

d_gene: TRBD1
abundance: .
j_gene: TRBJ1-1
v_gene: TRBV2
CDR3nt: TGTGCCGGACAGGGGGAACGAAACACTGAAGCTTTCTTT
CDR3aa: CAGQGERNTEAFF

d_gene: .
abundance: .
j_gene: TRBJ2-4
v_gene: TRBV4-3
CDR3nt: TGCGCCAGCAGCCAGGGGGGGCTAGCGGCCACCAAAAACATTCAGTACTTC
CDR3aa: CASSQGGLAATKNIQYF